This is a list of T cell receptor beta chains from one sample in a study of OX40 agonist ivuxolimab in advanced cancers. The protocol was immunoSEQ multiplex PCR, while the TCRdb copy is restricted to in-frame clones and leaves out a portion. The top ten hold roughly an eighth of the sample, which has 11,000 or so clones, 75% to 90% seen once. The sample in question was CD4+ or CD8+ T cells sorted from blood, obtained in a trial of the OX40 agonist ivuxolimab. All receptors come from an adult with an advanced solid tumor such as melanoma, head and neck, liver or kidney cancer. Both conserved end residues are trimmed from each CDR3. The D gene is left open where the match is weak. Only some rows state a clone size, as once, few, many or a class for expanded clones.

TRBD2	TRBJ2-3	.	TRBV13	ASSHNGRASGDADTQY
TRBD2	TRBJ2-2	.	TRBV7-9	ASSQALAGGDQHRGAV
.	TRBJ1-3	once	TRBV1	TSSPYGESGNTIY
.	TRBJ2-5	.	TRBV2	ASRINSEETQY
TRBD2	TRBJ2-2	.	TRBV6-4	ASRTSGGNTGELF
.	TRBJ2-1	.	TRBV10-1	ASSDSSRSSYNEQF
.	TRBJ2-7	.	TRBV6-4	ASRGNTSYEQY
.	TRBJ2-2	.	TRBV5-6	ASSFSVGADTGELF
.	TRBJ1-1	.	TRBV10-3	AIEGLMNTEAF
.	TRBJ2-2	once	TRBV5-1	ASSSESGWSTGELF
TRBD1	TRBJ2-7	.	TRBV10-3	AISGDSLGWYEQY
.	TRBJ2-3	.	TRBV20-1	SARTIITQY
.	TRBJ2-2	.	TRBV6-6	ASRLTAAGELF
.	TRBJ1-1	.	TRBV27	ASSLSPEMNTEAF
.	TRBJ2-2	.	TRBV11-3	ASSLTSGLGELF
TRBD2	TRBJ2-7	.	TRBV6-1	ASSEKLAGSYEQY
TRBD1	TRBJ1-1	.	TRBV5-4	ASSPGQGVEAF
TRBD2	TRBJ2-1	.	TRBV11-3	ASSSPKREVPKNEQF
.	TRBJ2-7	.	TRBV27	ASSLTGLAYEQY
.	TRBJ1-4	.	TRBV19	ASSFRVATNEKLF
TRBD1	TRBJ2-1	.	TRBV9	ASSAQGNSYNEQF
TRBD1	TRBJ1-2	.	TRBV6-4	ASSDWPRGPKGYT
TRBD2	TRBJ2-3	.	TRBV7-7	ASSPGLAGGILRDTQY
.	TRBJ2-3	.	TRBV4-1	ASSPSLASKADTQY
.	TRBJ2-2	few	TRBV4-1	ASSAHAGNTGELF
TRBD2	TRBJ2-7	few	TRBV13	ASSILAGGFDEQY
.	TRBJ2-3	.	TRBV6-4	ASSESGGSHTQY
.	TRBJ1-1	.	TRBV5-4	ASSPNQGRATEAF
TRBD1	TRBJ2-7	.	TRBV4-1	ASSPQDGQAYEQY
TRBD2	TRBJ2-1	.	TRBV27	ASSSTSSGRARNEQF
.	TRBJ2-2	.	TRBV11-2	ASSSLLSLNTGELF
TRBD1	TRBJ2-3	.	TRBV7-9	ASSSGQGKTDTQY
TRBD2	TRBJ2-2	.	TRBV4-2	ASSLDIAGGATTGELF
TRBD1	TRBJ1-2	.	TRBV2	ASSGQGNA
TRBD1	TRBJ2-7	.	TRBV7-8	ASSLSTGVHEQY
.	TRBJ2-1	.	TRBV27	ASTDYLFNEQF
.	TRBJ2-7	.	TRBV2	ASGDAGTNIYEQY
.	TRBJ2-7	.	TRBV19	ASSDSANYEQY
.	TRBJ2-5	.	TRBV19	ASSLVLQETQY